The T cell receptor (beta chain) described here comes from a study of blood T cell repertoires in COVID-19. About the study: Material from acute and convalescent COVID-19 was sourced from the United States, Italy and Spain. The cDNA or gDNA used as material had been derived from T cells, B-cell-depleted T cells, or PBMCs.

Methods used by the authors: Researchers report that nucleated cell counts were estimated from reference gene primer amplification. Clones were read by immunoSEQ multiplex PCR, and TCRdb kept only the in-frame ones, dropping some. V, J and clone size are taken as reported in that table, and D and trimming were inferred from the DNA itself. The table shows 180,000 or so clones, with about 85% occurring only once. V was shortened by 0 bases and J by 5 bases, with 5 bases between the two germline ends. This CDR3 spans 13 amino acids. Germline CDR1 reads GTSNPN; CDR2 reads SVGIG (reference sequence). The chain is built from TRBV30 and TRBJ1-6; no clear D gene. The sequence was collected from a man younger than 30 with acute or convalescent COVID-19. The specimen sequenced was peripheral blood. CDR3 in amino acids: CAWSVQNNSPLHF. The CDR3 DNA sequence: TGTGCCTGGAGTGTACAGAATAATTCACCCCTCCACTTT. Drawing the rest from reference TRBV30 and TRBJ1-6, the complete variable domain is SQTIHQWPATLVQPVGSPLSLECTVEGTSNPNLYWYRQAAGRGLQLLFYSVGIGQISSEVPQNLSASRPQDRQFILSSKKLLLSDSGFYLCAWSVQNNSPLHFGNGTRLTVT.